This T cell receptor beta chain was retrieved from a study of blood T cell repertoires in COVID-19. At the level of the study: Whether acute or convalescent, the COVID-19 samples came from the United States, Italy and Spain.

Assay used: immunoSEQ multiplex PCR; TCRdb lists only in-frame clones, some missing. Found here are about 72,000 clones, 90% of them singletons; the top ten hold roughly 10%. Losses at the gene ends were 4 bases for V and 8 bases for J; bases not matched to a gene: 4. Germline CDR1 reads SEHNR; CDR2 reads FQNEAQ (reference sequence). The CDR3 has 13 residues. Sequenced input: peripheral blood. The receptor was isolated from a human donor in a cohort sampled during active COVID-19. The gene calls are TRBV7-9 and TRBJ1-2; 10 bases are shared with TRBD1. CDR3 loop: CASSSTGGAGYTF. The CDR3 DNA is TGTGCCAGCAGCTCGACAGGGGGCGCGGGCTACACCTTC.